This T cell receptor beta chain derives from a study of blood T cell repertoires in COVID-19. This CDR3 has 15 residues. V trimming: 0 bases; J trimming: 9 bases; junction bases outside the gene matches: 6. Germline V lookup: CDR1 SGHKS, CDR2 YYEKEE (reference sequence). The table came from immunoSEQ multiplex PCR; TCRdb's copy has only in-frame clones and leaves some out. The sample contains approximately 140,000 clones, 87% of which appear only once. Sequenced material: peripheral blood. This receptor was taken from a woman aged 55-75 years with active or convalescent COVID-19. The chain combines TRBV5-5 with TRBJ2-1, with 10 nucleotides matching TRBD2. The CDR3 loop reads CASSLALLAGREQFF. CDR3 in DNA: TGTGCCAGCAGCTTGGCCCTACTAGCGGGGCGTGAGCAGTTCTTC.